The rows below give T cell receptor beta chains drawn from one sample of a study of cytomegalovirus exposure and HLA in healthy donors. Generated by immunoSEQ multiplex PCR, the TCRdb table keeps only in-frame clones and is missing some. Counted here are around 130,000 clones, 75% to 90% occurring once; the ten biggest clones make up about 6.7%. The sequencing input was PBMCs. These receptors came from a woman aged 25 to 39 in good health and CMV-seropositive. Both conserved end residues are part of each CDR3. D genes are given only for firm matches. Where a row states a size, it is once, few, many or the class of an expanded clone; other rows omit it.

J,size,V,D,CDR3,DNA
TRBJ2-7,-,TRBV18,TRBD1,CASSPRDRPRNEQYF,TGTGCCAGCTCACCACGGGACAGGCCCCGCAACGAGCAGTACTTC
TRBJ2-6,once,TRBV28,TRBD1,CASSLLWGTGGLGANVLTF,TGTGCCAGCAGTTTGTTATGGGGGACAGGGGGCCTTGGGGCCAACGTCCTGACTTTC
TRBJ2-7,-,TRBV11-2,TRBD2,CASSSPRTWTSGRAYEQYF,TGTGCCAGCAGCTCCCCTCGTACGTGGACTAGCGGGAGGGCCTACGAGCAGTACTTC
TRBJ2-7,-,TRBV4-1,-,CASSQDNPAGGSSYEQYF,TGCGCCAGCAGCCAAGATAATCCGGCAGGGGGGTCTTCCTACGAGCAGTACTTC
TRBJ2-6,-,TRBV5-1,TRBD2,CASSSPGGPTVSGANVLTF,TGCGCCAGCAGCTCCCCGGGAGGCCCCACCGTCTCTGGGGCCAACGTCCTGACTTTC
TRBJ1-1,few,TRBV5-1,TRBD1,CASSLGDRGEAFF,TGCGCCAGCAGCTTGGGGGACAGGGGGGAAGCTTTCTTT
TRBJ1-2,-,TRBV6-6,TRBD1,CASSSTTTGLGGYTF,TGTGCCAGCAGTTCCACCACGACAGGGTTGGGTGGCTACACCTTC
TRBJ1-2,-,TRBV2,TRBD1,CASLETGTVYGYTF,TGTGCCAGCCTAGAGACCGGGACAGTCTATGGCTACACCTTC
TRBJ2-7,-,TRBV14,-,CASSRQEGTYEQYF,TGTGCCAGCAGCCGACAGGAAGGGACCTACGAGCAGTACTTC
TRBJ1-4,-,TRBV5-8,-,CASSINRDGEKLFF,TGTGCCAGCAGCATTAACAGGGACGGTGAAAAACTGTTTTTT
TRBJ2-3,once,TRBV11-2,TRBD1,CASSILGTGVTDTQYF,TGTGCCAGCAGCATACTCGGGACAGGGGTCACAGATACGCAGTATTTT
TRBJ1-4,once,TRBV6-1,-,CASSDWTAYGEKLFF,TGTGCCAGCAGTGACTGGACAGCCTACGGGGAAAAACTGTTTTTT
TRBJ2-1,-,TRBV2,-,CASSDLYNEQFF,TGTGCCAGCAGCGACTTATACAATGAGCAGTTCTTC
TRBJ2-1,-,TRBV28,TRBD1,CASFWGTGNEQFF,TGTGCCAGCTTTTGGGGGACAGGTAATGAGCAGTTCTTC
TRBJ2-7,-,TRBV25-1,TRBD1,CASSAGGRYEQYF,TGTGCCAGCAGTGCAGGGGGAAGGTACGAGCAGTACTTC
TRBJ1-5,-,TRBV10-3,-,CATRGEIQPQHF,TGTGCCACCCGGGGGGAGATCCAGCCCCAGCATTTT
TRBJ2-7,-,TRBV19,-,CASSTLSSPFNYEQYF,TGTGCCAGTAGTACGCTCTCCAGTCCTTTTAACTACGAGCAGTACTTC
TRBJ1-2,-,TRBV5-8,TRBD1,CASRQGAGFGYTF,TGTGCCAGCAGACAGGGGGCAGGGTTTGGCTACACCTTC
TRBJ2-6,-,TRBV19,-,CASMALREANVLTF,TGTGCCAGTATGGCCCTGAGGGAAGCCAACGTCCTGACTTTC
TRBJ1-2,-,TRBV4-1,-,CASSQAGINYGYTF,TGCGCCAGCAGCCAAGCAGGGATTAACTATGGCTACACCTTC
TRBJ1-2,-,TRBV2,-,CASRADSYGYTF,TGTGCCAGCAGGGCTGACAGCTATGGCTACACCTTC
TRBJ2-2,-,TRBV9,-,CASSVGVTSNTGELFF,TGTGCCAGCAGCGTAGGGGTGACATCGAACACCGGGGAGCTGTTTTTT
TRBJ1-2,-,TRBV15,TRBD1,CASSDRGPANYGYTF,TGTGCCTCGTCCGACAGGGGACCAGCTAACTATGGCTACACCTTC
TRBJ2-3,-,TRBV20-1,-,CSVRTAHTQYF,TGCAGTGTTCGGACAGCTCATACGCAGTATTTT
TRBJ2-7,few,TRBV2,-,CASSEGASLSYEQYF,TGTGCCAGCAGTGAAGGGGCCTCCCTGAGTTACGAGCAGTACTTC
TRBJ2-1,-,TRBV5-6,-,CASSLNQGMGQFF,TGTGCCAGCAGCTTGAATCAGGGAATGGGGCAGTTCTTC
TRBJ1-1,-,TRBV7-6,-,CASSTTGFTEAFF,TGTGCCAGCAGCACAACAGGGTTCACTGAAGCTTTCTTT
TRBJ2-3,few,TRBV6-4,TRBD2,CASSAQSGGADTQYF,TGTGCCAGCAGTGCCCAAAGCGGGGGGGCAGATACGCAGTATTTT
TRBJ2-5,-,TRBV18,TRBD1,CASSRNSGQFQETQYF,TGTGCCAGCTCACGCAATTCGGGACAGTTTCAAGAGACCCAGTACTTC
TRBJ2-3,-,TRBV5-4,-,CASSLQNNIDTQYF,TGTGCCAGCAGCTTGCAGAATAATATAGATACGCAGTATTTT
TRBJ2-5,once,TRBV30,TRBD2,CAWSVGLAGPETQYF,TGTGCCTGGAGTGTCGGGCTAGCGGGACCAGAGACCCAGTACTTC
TRBJ2-1,few,TRBV5-1,TRBD2,CASSPPLAGERDEQFF,TGCGCCAGCAGCCCCCCCCTAGCGGGAGAAAGGGATGAGCAGTTCTTC
TRBJ2-7,-,TRBV11-2,TRBD2,CASSLGASGGPWGYEQYF,TGTGCCAGCAGCTTAGGGGCTAGCGGGGGACCGTGGGGCTACGAGCAGTACTTC
TRBJ1-2,few,TRBV6-1,-,CASARENYGYTF,TGTGCCAGCGCGAGGGAAAACTATGGCTACACCTTC
TRBJ1-1,-,TRBV7-2,TRBD1,CASSWNRGAEAFF,TGTGCCAGCAGCTGGAACAGGGGCGCTGAAGCTTTCTTT
TRBJ2-1,-,TRBV9,TRBD2,CASSVDLGTSGYNEQFF,TGTGCCAGCAGCGTAGATCTCGGGACTAGCGGTTACAATGAGCAGTTCTTC
TRBJ1-1,-,TRBV28,-,CASSLNRVGAFF,TGTGCCAGCAGTTTAAACAGGGTAGGGGCTTTCTTT
TRBJ2-3,once,TRBV5-1,TRBD2,CASSLGYQAGEGADTQYF,TGCGCCAGCAGCTTGGGTTATCAAGCGGGAGAAGGCGCAGATACGCAGTATTTT
TRBJ1-1,-,TRBV6-6,-,CASSYSPTGTKAFF,TGTGCCAGCAGTTACTCCCCAACCGGGACAAAAGCTTTCTTT
TRBJ2-7,-,TRBV4-2,TRBD2,CASSQDRGGSDEQYF,TGTGCCAGCAGCCAAGATCGGGGGGGGTCCGACGAGCAGTACTTC